A selection of T cell receptor beta chains follows, all from one sample in a study of blood T cells in healthy people across ages. Using its own MiXCR run on the 5' RACE reads, TCRdb lists one record per CDR3 protein. The table has roughly 720,000 distinct CDR3 sequences, roughly 50% seen once. Material: blood. These receptor sequences come from a man older than 75 in good health. CDR3s include the opening cysteine and the closing phenylalanine or tryptophan. The D gene is left open where the match is weak. Some rows have no size entry. The others give once, few or many, or a class for an expanded clone.

TRBV24-1	NA	TRBJ2-3	NA	CATSSGGAPTDTQYF	TGTGCCACCAGTAGTGGGGGGGCGCCGACAGATACGCAGTATTTT
TRBV29-1	NA	TRBJ2-3	NA	CSVAGTYTDTQYF	TGCAGCGTTGCCGGGACATACACAGATACGCAGTATTTT
TRBV4-1	NA	TRBJ2-1	NA	CASSQPRTSEQFF	TGCGCCAGCAGCCAACCGAGGACCAGTGAGCAGTTCTTC
TRBV20-1	NA	TRBJ2-7	NA	CSGAGSYEQYF	TGCAGCGGGGCAGGCTCCTACGAGCAGTACTTC
TRBV3-1	NA	TRBJ2-5	NA	CASSQDLGTSFLETQYF	TGTGCCAGCAGCCAAGACCTCGGGACTTCCTTTTTGGAGACCCAGTACTTC
TRBV9	few	TRBJ1-2	NA	CASSVESGLRHGYTF	TGTGCCAGCAGCGTAGAATCGGGACTTAGGCATGGCTACACCTTC
TRBV10-3	NA	TRBJ2-3	TRBD2	CAITRGSLTDTQYF	TGTGCCATCACTCGCGGGAGTTTGACCGATACGCAGTATTTT
TRBV28	NA	TRBJ2-7	TRBD1	CASRRQGACEQYF	TGTGCCAGCAGACGACAGGGGGCCTGCGAGCAGTACTTC
TRBV20-1	NA	TRBJ1-2	TRBD1	CSASPLTGGGGYTF	TGCAGTGCTAGCCCTTTGACAGGGGGAGGCGGCTACACCTTC
TRBV7-3	NA	TRBJ2-2	NA	CASSPSGEGNTGELFF	TGTGCCAGCAGCCCTTCCGGGGAAGGGAACACCGGGGAGCTGTTTTTT
TRBV7-9	NA	TRBJ2-7	NA	CASSPTLSGTPYEQYF	TGTGCCAGCAGCCCCACCCTAAGCGGGACACCCTACGAGCAGTACTTC
TRBV18	few	TRBJ2-1	TRBD2	CASSTGLDANEQFF	TGTGCCAGCTCAACGGGACTAGATGCCAATGAGCAGTTCTTC
TRBV12-3/TRBV12-4	NA	TRBJ2-7	NA	CASTTGRVKYPNEQYF	TGTGCCAGCACCACCGGCCGGGTGAAATATCCCAACGAGCAGTACTTC
TRBV10-1	NA	TRBJ2-7	NA	CASSGAGTLTYEQYF	TGCGCCAGCAGTGGGGCCGGGACACTAACCTACGAGCAGTACTTC
TRBV5-5	few	TRBJ1-2	NA	CASSSDGLPGSYTF	TGTGCCAGCAGCTCCGACGGCTTGCCAGGGAGCTACACCTTC
TRBV10-3	once	TRBJ2-3	NA	CAITTRWGDTQYF	TGTGCCATCACGACACGGTGGGGAGATACGCAGTATTTT
TRBV5-1	NA	TRBJ1-1	NA	CASSLAGIKAFF	TGCGCCAGCAGCTTGGCTGGCATAAAAGCTTTCTTT
TRBV6-5	NA	TRBJ1-5	NA	CASSYSRDQPQHF	TGTGCCAGCAGTTACTCCCGAGATCAGCCCCAGCATTTT
TRBV7-2	once	TRBJ2-3	NA	CASSLAIKLSRYAYF	TGTGCCAGCAGCTTAGCGATCAAATTATCCAGATACGCGTATTTT
TRBV20-1	few	TRBJ1-5	NA	CSARDHGGNNQPQHF	TGCAGTGCTAGAGATCATGGAGGAAACAATCAGCCCCAGCATTTT
TRBV11-2	NA	TRBJ1-2	NA	CASSLATHYGYTF	TGTGCCAGCAGCTTAGCCACCCATTATGGCTACACCTTC
TRBV27	NA	TRBJ1-2	NA	CASSQSREIYGYTF	TGTGCCAGCAGCCAAAGTAGGGAGATTTATGGCTACACCTTC
TRBV7-6	NA	TRBJ2-2	NA	CASSFVTPGELFF	TGTGCCAGCAGCTTCGTAACCCCCGGGGAGCTGTTTTTT
TRBV6-6	NA	TRBJ2-7	NA	CASSYSRSDAYEQYF	TGTGCCAGCAGTTACTCGAGGTCAGACGCCTACGAGCAGTACTTC
TRBV6-1	NA	TRBJ2-5	NA	CASITTLVVETQYF	TGTGCCAGCATTACCACACTGGTTGTGGAGACCCAGTACTTC
TRBV5-1	NA	TRBJ2-5	TRBD2	CASSRQPTSGGRETQYF	TGCGCCAGCAGCCGACAACCGACTAGCGGAGGTCGTGAGACCCAGTACTTC
TRBV24-1	NA	TRBJ2-1	NA	CATSDFRQSGEQFF	TGTGCCACCAGTGATTTTCGTCAGTCTGGGGAGCAGTTCTTC
TRBV5-1	NA	TRBJ2-7	TRBD2	CASSSGLAPDRNEQYF	TGCGCCAGCAGCTCGGGACTAGCGCCAGACAGGAACGAGCAGTACTTC
TRBV14	NA	TRBJ2-1	TRBD1	CASSPRPGQGIPRGQFF	TGTGCCAGCAGCCCTAGGCCGGGACAGGGGATTCCCAGGGGGCAGTTCTTC
TRBV5-1	NA	TRBJ1-5	NA	CASSLEGGPKQPQHF	TGCGCCAGCAGCTTGGAAGGGGGGCCCAAACAGCCCCAGCATTTT
TRBV7-2	many	TRBJ2-1	NA	CASSVGTYNEQFF	TGTGCCAGCAGCGTCGGGACCTACAATGAGCAGTTCTTC
TRBV12-3/TRBV12-4	NA	TRBJ2-1	TRBD2	CASTVAGGLNEQFF	TGTGCCAGCACCGTAGCGGGAGGGCTCAATGAGCAGTTCTTC
TRBV4-1	few	TRBJ1-2	NA	CASSQSPAVAYGYTF	TGCGCCAGCAGCCAAAGTCCCGCAGTGGCCTATGGCTACACCTTC
TRBV20-1	NA	TRBJ1-6	NA	CSAKDGMSSYNSPLHF	TGCAGTGCAAAAGACGGCATGAGCTCCTATAATTCACCCCTCCACTTT
TRBV5-1	few	TRBJ2-3	NA	CASSPTTSTDTQYF	TGCGCCAGCAGCCCGACAACTAGCACAGATACGCAGTATTTT
TRBV7-2	few	TRBJ1-2	TRBD1	CASSSGTGLRYGYTF	TGTGCCAGCAGCTCCGGGACAGGGCTGCGATATGGCTACACCTTC
TRBV12-3/TRBV12-4	NA	TRBJ2-4	TRBD1	CASSLQGAGNIQYF	TGTGCCAGCAGCCTACAGGGGGCGGGAAACATTCAGTACTTC